The 2 T cell receptor beta chains presented below share a single source sample, sequenced in a study of CD8 T cells in Susac syndrome. RNA in amounts of about 0.45 to 1 ug was reverse transcribed with random hexamers. MiXCR, run by TCRdb on the immunoSEQ multiplex PCR reads, gives a single entry per CDR3 protein. The table records about 180,000 distinct CDR3 sequences, roughly 94% of them present only once. Specimen: CD4+ T cells from PBMCs. These receptors came from a human donor with Susac syndrome.

The rearrangement uses TRBV28 and TRBJ2-5; maybe TRBD1 (6 bases). Per germline, CDR1 MDHEN and CDR2 SYDVKM. Trimming left V 6 bases short and J 0 bases short, with 17 bases between. This CDR3 has 16 residues. CDR3 protein: CASSQQGRGNQETQYF. CDR3 in DNA: TGTGCCAGCAGCCAACAGGGTAGGGGGAACCAAGAGACCCAGTACTTC. The entire variable domain, with the rest obtained from reference TRBV28 and TRBJ2-5, is as follows: DVKVTQSSRYLVKRTGEKVFLECVQDMDHENMFWYRQDPGLGLRLIYFSYDVKMKEKGDIPEGYSVSREKKERFSLILESASTNQTSMYLCASSQQGRGNQETQYFGPGTRLLVL.

This clonotype was seen only once. This CDR3 reads CASRVAGGPYEQYF. In DNA, the CDR3 is TGTGCCAGCAGGGTAGCGGGAGGACCCTACGAGCAGTACTTC. The chain recombines TRBV6-5 with TRBJ2-7, with 10 nucleotides matching TRBD2. CDR3 length equals 14 residues. Germline V CDR1 and CDR2: MNHEY, SVGAGI. V lost 6 bases to trimming and J lost 2 bases; unmatched junction nucleotides: 4.